One and the same sample provided the 20 T cell receptor beta chains below, sequenced in a study of blood T cell repertoires in COVID-19. Method: immunoSEQ multiplex PCR; TCRdb's copy keeps in-frame clones and lacks some. The repertoire holds 50,000 to 75,000 clones, with roughly 80% as singletons. The source material was peripheral blood. The receptors come from a man older than 75 with active or convalescent COVID-19.

V gene TRBV3-1 (or the pseudogene TRBV3-2) combines with J gene TRBJ2-1, with TRBD2 matching 8 bases. Trimming at V came to 8 bases and at J to 9 bases, leaving 15 bases not matched to a gene. The CDR3 length is 15 residues. Germline V gene lookup returns CDR1 LGHDT and CDR2 YNNKEL (reference sequence). As DNA, the CDR3 is TGTGCCAGCGGGAAAGATAGCGGGGCATACGGTGAGCAGTTCTTC. This sequence encodes CASGKDSGAYGEQFF.

The V call is TRBV13, the J call TRBJ2-7, with D hard to call. The CDR3 is made up of 15 amino acids. Trimming removed 1 base at V and 0 bases at J, with 10 bases between. Germline lookup yields CDR1 PRHDT and CDR2 FYEKMQ (reference sequence). Here the CDR3 reads CASSLAPVSSYEQYF. CDR3 DNA: TGTGCCAGCAGCTTAGCCCCGGTTAGCTCCTACGAGCAGTACTTC.

The chain recombines TRBV10-3 with TRBJ2-7; no reliable D call. Germline CDR1 ENHRY, CDR2 SYGVKD. The CDR3 covers 12 residues. Trimming took 3 bases from V and 2 from J, leaving 5 bases between them. The CDR3 region is CAISEQAYEQYF. The DNA for the CDR3 is TGTGCCATCAGTGAACAAGCCTACGAGCAGTACTTC.

This sequence joins TRBV3-1 (or the pseudogene TRBV3-2) and TRBJ1-2; 10 nucleotides line up with TRBD1. CDR1 LGHDT and CDR2 YNNKEL come from the germline V gene (reference sequence). V gave up 2 bases and J gave up 4 bases; unmatched junction bases: 7. The CDR3 loop spans 16 amino acids. CDR3 in DNA: TGTGCCAGCAGCCAAACCAGGACAGGGGGAGGCTATGGCTACACCTTC. It codes for CASSQTRTGGGYGYTF.

In this sample, this clone turned up many times. The chain uses TRBV19 and TRBJ1-5; perhaps TRBD1 as D (6 bases). Germline CDR1 and CDR2: LNHDA and SQIVND (reference sequence). V lost 11 bases to trimming and J lost 2 bases, with 22 bases between them. The CDR3 loop spans 16 amino acids. CDR3: CASQGGANIGNQPQHF. In nucleotides, the CDR3 is TGTGCCTCCCAAGGGGGGGCCAATATTGGCAATCAGCCCCAGCATTTT.

The chain couples TRBV5-1 to TRBJ2-5; 8 nucleotides align to TRBD2. V lost 6 bases and J lost 0; bases outside the gene matches: 10. In germline, CDR1 is SGHRS, CDR2 YFSETQ. The length of the CDR3 is 16 residues. The CDR3 region has the DNA TGCGCCAGCACCCGGGGGGGATCGGCACACCAAGAGACCCAGTACTTC. Amino acid sequence: CASTRGGSAHQETQYF.

This sequence joins TRBV9 and TRBJ1-3; tentative D call: TRBD1 (5 bases). Trimming pared 3 bases from V and 3 bases from J, leaving 13 bases between. The CDR3 loop spans 15 amino acids. Germline V gene lookup returns CDR1 SGDLS and CDR2 YYNGEE. The CDR3 protein is CASSDGGVRGNTIYF. DNA for the CDR3: TGTGCCAGCAGCGACGGGGGGGTCCGTGGAAACACCATATATTTT.

This chain links TRBV19 with TRBJ2-7; TRBD1 matches at 10 bases. With V trimmed by 1 base and J by 4 bases, 4 bases remained unmatched. Germline V gene sequence: CDR1 LNHDA, CDR2 SQIVND (reference sequence). The CDR3 sequence is 15 residues long. CDR3: CASSIVGDRGYEQYF. The CDR3 DNA reads as TGTGCCAGTAGTATAGTTGGGGACAGGGGTTACGAGCAGTACTTC. The full variable domain, with the rest looked up from reference TRBV19 and TRBJ2-7, is DGGITQSPKYLFRKEGQNVTLSCEQNLNHDAMYWYRQDPGQGLRLIYYSQIVNDFQKGDIAEGYSVSREKKESFPLTVTSAQKNPTAFYLCASSIVGDRGYEQYFGPGTRLTVT.

The J gene is TRBJ2-1, the V gene TRBV18; the D gene is possibly TRBD1 (5 bases). CDR3 size: 15 residues. Trimming stripped 4 bases from V and 5 bases from J, with 15 bases between. Germline lookup yields CDR1 KGHSH and CDR2 LQKENI. CDR3 nucleotide sequence: TGTGCCAGCTCACAAACAGGATTCGACAACAATGAGCAGTTCTTC. This encodes CASSQTGFDNNEQFF.

The genes are TRBV27 and TRBJ1-2; a possible D gene is TRBD1 (6 bases). V was trimmed by 4 bases and J by 4 bases, leaving 16 bases between them. The CDR3 consists of 15 residues. From germline, CDR1 is MNHEY and CDR2 SMNVEV (reference sequence). CDR3 DNA: TGTGCCAGCAGTTGGGGGGTCCGGGGGGCCTATGGCTACACCTTC. It encodes CASSWGVRGAYGYTF.

This chain links TRBV7-3 with TRBJ2-1; unclear D gene. The CDR3 loop spans 14 amino acids. V lost 2 bases and J 5 bases, leaving 10 bases between the germline ends. The germline V gene has CDR1 SGHTA and CDR2 FQGTGA. CDR3 residues: CASSLFAGHNEQFF. In DNA, the CDR3 is TGTGCCAGCAGCTTATTTGCAGGTCACAATGAGCAGTTCTTC.

The rearrangement uses TRBV12-3 or TRBV12-4 and TRBJ2-7, with D possibly matching TRBD2 (5 bases). V was shortened by 6 bases and J by 3 bases, with 12 bases between the two germline ends. CDR3 length equals 13 residues. In DNA, the CDR3 is TGTGCCAGCAGCCTCCTCGCGGGCTACGAGCAGTACTTC. Protein sequence: CASSLLAGYEQYF.

The gene calls are TRBV28 and TRBJ2-1, with TRBD2 matching over 10 bases. Germline CDR1 MDHEN, CDR2 SYDVKM. With 3 bases clipped from V and 1 base from J, the junction kept 3 bases outside the gene matches. The CDR3 is 16 amino acids. For the CDR3, the DNA is TGTGCCAGCAGTTTCCAAGCGGGAGGGTCCTACAATGAGCAGTTCTTC. This gives the protein CASSFQAGGSYNEQFF.

This clone has a count of ten or more. This chain joins TRBV4-2 and TRBJ2-7; the match to TRBD2 covers 14 bases. The germline V gene encodes CDR1 LGHNA and CDR2 YNFKEQ. The CDR3 covers 15 residues. V dropped 4 bases and J dropped 6; count of bases not matched to a gene: 5. CDR3 in amino acids: CASSPGTSGSGEQYF. The CDR3 DNA reads TGTGCCAGCAGCCCGGGGACTAGCGGGAGTGGCGAGCAGTACTTC.

V is TRBV7-3 and J is TRBJ2-3; TRBD2 matches at 10 bases. The CDR3 is 14 amino acids. The V gene end was trimmed by 4 bases and the J gene end by 7 bases; junction bases not matched to a gene: 5. Germline V gene sequence: CDR1 SGHTA, CDR2 FQGTGA. DNA for the CDR3: TGTGCCAGCAGCTCTAGCGGGAGCGGAAATACGCAGTATTTT. Encoded protein: CASSSSGSGNTQYF. The full variable domain, with the rest looked up from reference TRBV7-3 and TRBJ2-3, is GAGVSQTPSNKVTEKGKYVELRCDPISGHTALYWYRQSLGQGPEFLIYFQGTGAADDSGLPNDRFFAVRPEGSVSTLKIQRTERGDSAVYLCASSSSGSGNTQYFGPGTRLTVL.

This chain connects TRBV29-1 to TRBJ1-2, with 10 bases matching TRBD1. Unmatched junction bases numbered 10, after V lost 7 bases and J lost 8 bases. This CDR3 spans 13 amino acids. Germline-derived CDR1 and CDR2 are SQVTM and ANQGSEA. CDR3 sequence: CSANRDRGGGYTF. CDR3 coding DNA: TGCAGCGCCAACCGGGACAGGGGCGGGGGCTACACCTTC.

The rearrangement joins TRBV5-1 to TRBJ2-5; D is ambiguous. The CDR3 is made up of 16 amino acids. CDR1 is SGHRS and CDR2 is YFSETQ in the germline V gene. The V gene lost 6 bases and the J gene lost 2 bases, with 20 bases spanning the gap. CDR3 sequence (DNA): TGCGCCAGCAAAATTGGGCCAGATCATTCACAAGAGACCCAGTACTTC. It translates to CASKIGPDHSQETQYF.

This clone was seen once. V usage is TRBV5-1 and J usage is TRBJ2-7; D possibly corresponds to TRBD2 (6 bases). The CDR3 consists of 15 residues. Germline V gives CDR1 SGHRS, CDR2 YFSETQ. V lost 0 bases, J lost 3 bases, and 13 bases lay in between. CDR3 sequence reads: CASSLEWDSFYEQYF. The CDR3 DNA sequence: TGCGCCAGCAGCTTGGAGTGGGACTCTTTCTACGAGCAGTACTTC.

This chain uses TRBV29-1 with TRBJ1-4; D remains unclear. The CDR3 is 13 residues long. The V and J ends lost 4 bases and 1 base respectively, with 7 bases between them. Germline V lookup: CDR1 SQVTM, CDR2 ANQGSEA. The CDR3 coding sequence is TGCAGCGTTGGGGCAAGAACTAATGAAAAACTGTTTTTT. This codes for CSVGARTNEKLFF.

This clone was observed a few times. V and J are TRBV5-1 and TRBJ2-1, with D perhaps TRBD2 (5 bases). Germline V gene lookup returns CDR1 SGHRS and CDR2 YFSETQ. This CDR3 region has 15 residues. Trimming took 4 bases from V and 7 from J, leaving 18 bases between them. The CDR3 coding sequence is TGCGCCAGCAGCCTCGTGGTAGCGCTTACAAATGAGCAGTTCTTC. Translated: CASSLVVALTNEQFF.